This TCR beta chain was documented in a study of blood T cells in healthy people across ages. The study, taken as a whole, reports: Roughly linearly, TCR beta diversity per million T cells fell as age increased.

The study isolated at least 6 million PBMCs from each sample. CDR1 and CDR2 (germline): SGDLS, YYNGEE. This CDR3 spans 14 amino acids. Through a sample-barcoded 5' primer and a J-beta primer mix, a second PCR was run for roughly 7 to 12 cycles. TCRdb itself ran the 5' RACE reads through MiXCR, one entry per CDR3 protein. The data show hundreds of thousands of distinct CDR3 sequences, roughly 21% seen once. In its sample, this clonotype was seen a few times. No antigen is known for it. At one end the junction does not follow the germline gene, possibly because of a read error. V usage is TRBV9 and J usage is TRBJ2-1, with D possibly being TRBD2 (7 bases). Sequenced sample: blood. The TCR sequence derives from a man in his 70s in good health. The CDR3 DNA sequence: TGTGCCAGCAGCGTAACACAGGGAGGGGAGACCCAGTGCTTC. This encodes CASSVTQGGETQCF.